This T cell receptor (beta chain) was observed in a study of blood T cell repertoires in COVID-19. TCRdb's copy holds only in-frame clones and misses some; the assay was immunoSEQ multiplex PCR. The sample includes 110,000 to 150,000 clones, approximately 83% of them seen just once. This CDR3 is 13 amino acids long. With 10 bases removed from V and 0 bases from J, the gap between germline ends came to 14 bases. In this sample, this clone turned up once. This chain uses TRBV5-3 with TRBJ2-7; D perhaps matches TRBD2 (6 bases). TRBV5-3 is noted as an ORF with a role that remains uncertain. The receptor's source is a woman of 80 years or more with acute or convalescent COVID-19. Sample: peripheral blood. As DNA, the CDR3 is TGTGCCGCCCGACGGGGGTTCTCCTACGAGCAGTACTTC. The encoded protein is CAARRGFSYEQYF.